The present entry profiles one TCR beta chain with its context. This clone showed up just a few times. Its antigen is unknown. At one end, the junction sequence differs from germline, possibly due to a read error. The data were taken from a study of blood T cell repertoires in COVID-19 (dated by TCRdb to 2018 to 2021). General notes on the study: Samples covering the acute and convalescent phases of COVID-19 were provided by collaborators in the United States, Italy and Spain. The prospective study material was composed of cDNA or gDNA derived from T cells, B-cell-depleted T cells, or PBMCs. The dataset comprised deeply sampled blood TCRbeta repertoires from subjects exposed to, actively infected with, or recovered from COVID-19. The repertoires were made available in a free public database intended to serve as a resource for research on the immune response to SARS-CoV-2. The samples were drawn from the first 160 participants of the ongoing ImmuneRACE study and from some 1,300 subjects provided by 6 global collaborators. A de-identified subject ID, COVID-19 status, age in years and sex were almost always included in the sample metadata. Where available, HLA class I and class II types were obtained from metadata supplied by the sample provider rather than from assay-based typing. On the study overall, not on this receptor specifically: How much clinical and demographic metadata was included differed by source and by participant, and the metadata was provided uncurated.

From the germline V gene, CDR1 is MRHNA and CDR2 is SNTAGT. The CDR3 contains 14 residues, cysteine and phenylalanine counted. Of the read, only the CDR3 DNA is kept; its 42 bases are in frame from base 1. The collaborating institutions used their own protocols to collect whole blood in K2EDTA tubes. For TCRbeta analysis, collaborators shipped samples as frozen whole blood, isolated PBMCs, or DNA extracted from either of those sample types. TCRbeta CDR3 regions were amplified from genomic DNA by means of the immunoSEQ Assay, a bias-controlled multiplex PCR. In the original analysis: Within the assay, amplification of reference gene primers was used to estimate how many nucleated cells each sample contained. To quantify the absolute abundance of each unique TCRbeta CDR3 rearrangement, sequence reads were collapsed and filtered. For each sample, productive Simpson clonality was calculated by taking the square root of Simpson's diversity index across productive rearrangements. The table comes from immuneACCESS by way of TCRdb, which keeps in-frame sequences with V and J called. Part of the clones is missing from these tables; in studies checked, under half for an unresolved V gene and the rest for unknown reasons. D and trimming were read from the DNA, whereas the V and J calls and clone size are those reported in that table. The sample table shows nearly 70,000 clones, and approximately 90% are seen once. Together, the top ten hold approximately 6.8% of the sample.

The chain uses TRBV6-4 and TRBJ1-6; 8 bases in between match TRBD1. This TCR was recovered from a woman between 65 and 79 years old with acute or convalescent COVID-19. What was sequenced was peripheral blood. The CDR3 protein is CARRGDRNNSPLHF. The nucleotide sequence is given as TGTGCCCGCAGGGGGGACAGGAATAATTCACCCCTCCACTTT.